The next 16 T cell receptor beta chains were all read from a single sample in a study of T cells in localized non-small cell lung cancer. Some clones are missing from TCRdb's copy, which holds only in-frame ones; the method was immunoSEQ multiplex PCR. Here the sample spans around 31,000 clones, roughly 87% being singletons. Sequencing was performed on peripheral blood, taken before any cancer treatment. Source of these receptors: a woman between 40 and 69 years old with stage I lung adenocarcinoma.

This clone appeared a few times. The rearrangement joins TRBV5-4 to TRBJ1-5; 7 bases map to TRBD1. The germline gives CDR1 SGHNT, CDR2 YYREEE (reference sequence). The CDR3 spans 14 residues. V lost 0 bases to trimming and J lost 5 bases; unmatched junction nucleotides: 2. In nucleotides, the CDR3 is TGTGCCAGCAGCTTGGCAGGGGGAGATCAGCCCCAGCATTTT. Residues: CASSLAGGDQPQHF.

The chain couples TRBV7-2 to TRBJ2-7, with TRBD2 matching 10 bases. This CDR3 contains 16 residues. The V and J ends lost 3 bases and 7 bases, in that order; junction bases with no gene match: 12. The V gene's germline CDR1 is SGHTA and CDR2 FQGNSA. The DNA for the CDR3 is TGTGCCAGCAGCTTGTCTAGCGGGAGTGGGCCGAGGGAGCAGTACTTC. It is translated as CASSLSSGSGPREQYF.

V usage is TRBV7-6 and J usage is TRBJ1-5, with no clear D. The V end was cut by 1 base, the J end by 3 bases, with 13 bases between. Germline lookup yields CDR1 SGHVS and CDR2 FNYEAQ. This CDR3 has 16 amino acids. The CDR3 region has the DNA TGTGCCAGCAGCTTAGAAGTGGGAGGCCCCAATCAGCCCCAGCATTTT. It yields the protein CASSLEVGGPNQPQHF.

The rearrangement joins TRBV4-1 to TRBJ1-6; no clear D. V was pared by 4 bases and J by 0 bases, with 10 bases between. The CDR3 contains 16 residues. Germline CDR1 MGHRA, CDR2 YSYEKL. The CDR3 is CASSPTGSSYNSPLHF. The CDR3 DNA sequence: TGCGCCAGCAGCCCAACGGGAAGCTCCTATAATTCACCCCTCCACTTT.

The chain is built from TRBV15 and TRBJ1-4; 7 bases align to TRBD1. CDR1 and CDR2 from the germline V gene are LNHNV and YYDKDF (reference sequence). The junction had 15 bases not matched to a gene; V was cut back by 5 bases and J by 6 bases. The CDR3 consists of 17 residues. CDR3 protein: CATSPEGGQLGDEKLFF. Written as DNA, the CDR3 is TGTGCCACCAGCCCCGAGGGGGGACAGCTCGGGGATGAAAAACTGTTTTTT. Combining the CDR3 with reference TRBV15 and TRBJ1-4 gives the whole variable domain DAMVIQNPRYQVTQFGKPVTLSCSQTLNHNVMYWYQQKSSQAPKLLFHYYDKDFNNEADTPDNFQSRRPNTSFCFLDIRSPGLGDTAMYLCATSPEGGQLGDEKLFFGSGTQLSVL.

This rearrangement joins TRBV29-1 to TRBJ2-1; D unresolved. V was shortened by 3 bases and J by 5 bases, with 11 bases between the two germline ends. There are 13 residues in the CDR3. The germline CDR1 and CDR2 sequences are SQVTM and ANQGSEA. CDR3 bases: TGCAGCGTTGAGGAAACAGATAACAATGAGCAGTTCTTC. This sequence encodes CSVEETDNNEQFF.

This clone was recorded only once. The rearrangement joins TRBV9 to TRBJ2-2; no clear D gene. Germline CDR1 SGDLS, CDR2 YYNGEE. V lost 0 bases and J 4 bases, leaving 13 bases between the germline ends. The CDR3 consists of 16 residues. CDR3 in DNA: TGTGCCAGCAGCGTAGCGACTGGTCCCCCCACCGGGGAGCTGTTTTTT. Translating gives CASSVATGPPTGELFF.

Details on this clone: Other DNA sequences in the sample encode the same CDR3. The CDR3, as DNA: TGTGCCAGCAGCCCAGGGGACACCCATACCTACGAGCAGTACTTC. Its translation is CASSPGDTHTYEQYF. V is TRBV7-2 and J is TRBJ2-7, with D perhaps TRBD1 (6 bases). The length of the CDR3 is 15 residues. Germline-derived CDR1 and CDR2 are SGHTA and FQGNSA. Between the trimmed V and J ends, which lost 5 bases and 2 bases, there was a span of 16 bases. The variable domain in full, with the rest retrieved from reference TRBV7-2 and TRBJ2-7, is GAGVSQSPSNKVTEKGKDVELRCDPISGHTALYWYRQSLGQGLEFLIYFQGNSAPDKSGLPSDRFSAERTGGSVSTLTIQRTQQEDSAVYLCASSPGDTHTYEQYFGPGTRLTVT.

The rearrangement uses TRBV18 and TRBJ1-5, with D uncertain. Per germline, CDR1 KGHSH and CDR2 LQKENI. The CDR3 covers 13 residues. V was cut by 2 bases and J by 6 bases, with 8 bases left in between. The CDR3 bases are TGTGCCAGCTCACCAGGGGAAGGTCAGCCCCAGCATTTT. Translated, it gives CASSPGEGQPQHF.

The chain carries TRBV4-2 and TRBJ2-2; TRBD2 aligns across 10 bases. The V and J ends lost 1 base and 2 bases, in that order; junction bases with no gene match: 10. CDR3 length equals 19 residues. Germline CDR1 reads LGHNA; CDR2 reads YNFKEQ. The CDR3 coding sequence is TGTGCCAGCAGCCAAGTGAGGGGTAGCGGGGGGTTAAACACCGGGGAGCTGTTTTTT. Protein product: CASSQVRGSGGLNTGELFF.

The rearrangement links TRBV9 to TRBJ2-2; TRBD2 matches at 7 bases. J was trimmed by 1 base and V by 0 bases; bases with no gene match: 3. Germline CDR1 SGDLS, CDR2 YYNGEE. The CDR3 runs to 16 residues. DNA for the CDR3: TGTGCCAGCAGCGTAGGCACGGGGGGGAACACCGGGGAGCTGTTTTTT. It yields the protein CASSVGTGGNTGELFF.

The chain combines TRBV5-1 with TRBJ1-1, with D unclear. The V end lost 0 bases, the J end lost 1 base, and 13 bases lay between the germline ends. This CDR3 is built from 16 residues. Per the germline V gene, CDR1 is SGHRS and CDR2 is YFSETQ. The CDR3 DNA reads as TGCGCCAGCAGCTTGGCGGGTGAAGTGAGGAACACTGAAGCTTTCTTT. Encoded protein: CASSLAGEVRNTEAFF.

The CDR3 nucleotides read TGCACCAGCAGCCAAGCCCCCCTGGAGCGGGGGGCCTACGAGCAGTACTTC. Translation gives CTSSQAPLERGAYEQYF. The gene calls are TRBV1 and TRBJ2-7; TRBD2 reflects the table's D call only, with no check against the DNA. TRBV1 is described as a pseudogene. The length of the CDR3 is 17 residues.

J is TRBJ2-1 and V is TRBV6-5, with D possibly being TRBD2 (6 bases). The germline CDR1 and CDR2 sequences are MNHEY and SVGAGI. Between the trimmed V and J ends, which lost 1 base and 0 bases, there was a span of 7 bases. The CDR3 loop spans 15 amino acids. The CDR3 bases are TGTGCCAGCAGTTACTACGGGAGCTCCTACAATGAGCAGTTCTTC. Translated, it gives CASSYYGSSYNEQFF.

This clone was seen once. The V gene is TRBV28, the J gene TRBJ2-7, with D perhaps TRBD1 (6 bases). From germline, CDR1 is MDHEN and CDR2 SYDVKM. The length of the CDR3 is 14 residues. With 2 bases removed from V and 6 bases from J, the gap between germline ends came to 14 bases. The CDR3 here is CASSLEGVSFEQYF. Here the CDR3 DNA reads TGTGCCAGCAGTTTAGAGGGGGTTTCGTTCGAGCAGTACTTC.

This chain links TRBV9 with TRBJ1-3; D unclear. The length of the CDR3 is 14 residues. Trimming stripped 3 bases from V and 0 bases from J, with 7 bases between. Germline V gene sequence: CDR1 SGDLS, CDR2 YYNGEE. Here the CDR3 reads CASSALSSGNTIYF. The CDR3 DNA follows: TGTGCCAGCAGCGCCTTGTCCTCTGGAAACACCATATATTTT.